The 21 T cell receptor beta chains reported below all come from one sample, sequenced in a study of beta chain features in type 1 diabetes. The sequenced template was cDNA made from the entire isolated RNA. Profiling relied on immunoSEQ multiplex PCR, and the TCRdb table lists in-frame clones only, not all of them. The table records around 280,000 clones, about 15% of them present only once. The antigens of these receptors remain unknown. The study's findings and limits: Moderately but significantly shorter TCRB CDR3s were found in Type 1 diabetes patients in all four CD4+ subsets.

The sequenced sample consisted of naive CD4+ T cells from blood. All receptors come from a man younger than 35 with type 1 diabetes.

This clone was detected only a few times. The CDR3 region is CASSHPGRGLNEQFF. In nucleotides, the CDR3 is TGCGCCAGCAGCCACCCCGGGAGGGGGCTCAATGAGCAGTTCTTC. The chain is built from TRBV5-1 and TRBJ2-1, with D maybe TRBD2 (8 bases). The CDR3 totals 15 residues. Per the germline V gene, CDR1 is SGHRS and CDR2 is YFSETQ. Trimming cost V 4 bases and J 6 bases, with 17 bases left between them.

A few counts support this clone. The chain recombines TRBV18 with TRBJ2-3; D is unresolved. Germline lookup yields CDR1 KGHSH and CDR2 LQKENI. Trimming took 4 bases from V and 5 from J, leaving 7 bases between them. CDR3 size: 12 residues. The CDR3 bases are TGTGCCAGCTCACAACAGCTAGATACGCAGTATTTT. It codes for CASSQQLDTQYF.

This rearrangement joins TRBV30 to TRBJ2-5; tentatively, D is TRBD2 (5 bases). V was shortened by 1 base and J by 7 bases, with 13 bases between the two germline ends. CDR3 length: 13 amino acids. Germline assignment: CDR1 GTSNPN and CDR2 SVGIG (reference sequence). The CDR3 DNA is TGTGCCTGGAGTGAAGTCCTAGCAGCGACCCAGTACTTC. It encodes CAWSEVLAATQYF.

This clone was seen a handful of times. The chain couples TRBV28 to TRBJ2-3; the match to TRBD2 covers 8 bases. CDR3 length: 16 residues. Germline V gene lookup returns CDR1 MDHEN and CDR2 SYDVKM. The V segment lost 6 bases and the J segment 4 bases; nucleotides outside the gene matches: 12. DNA for the CDR3: TGTGCCAGCAGCCCCGGGACTAGGAGATTCGCAGATACGCAGTATTTT. Translated: CASSPGTRRFADTQYF.

This clone has just a few counts. The chain joins TRBV11-2 to TRBJ2-7; D is ambiguous. Per germline, CDR1 SGHAT and CDR2 FQNNGV. Trimming cost V 5 bases and J 3 bases, with 11 bases left between them. This CDR3 is built from 13 residues. CDR3 coding DNA: TGTGCCAGCAGCCCGAGACAAAACTACGAGCAGTACTTC. It encodes CASSPRQNYEQYF.

The table lists this clone with a few counts. This chain links TRBV18 with TRBJ2-7, with D possibly being TRBD1 (7 bases). There are 13 residues in the CDR3. V lost 5 bases to trimming and J lost 1 base, with 9 bases between them. Germline V gene data show CDR1 as KGHSH and CDR2 as LQKENI. The CDR3 coding sequence is TGTGCCAGCTCAGCGGGACAGTCCTACGAGCAGTACTTC. Residues: CASSAGQSYEQYF.

The gene calls are TRBV4-3 and TRBJ1-1; 9 nucleotides match TRBD1. V was pared by 2 bases and J by 4 bases, with 5 bases of the junction left unmatched. This CDR3 spans 15 amino acids. In germline, CDR1 is LGHNA, CDR2 YSLEER. The CDR3 here is CASSQQQGAGTEAFF. CDR3 DNA: TGCGCCAGCAGCCAACAACAGGGGGCGGGCACTGAAGCTTTCTTT.

In this sample, this clone turned up a few times. This chain's CDR3 is CASSLRLPGDTQYF. Here the CDR3 DNA reads TGTGCCAGCAGCTTAAGGCTGCCAGGAGATACGCAGTATTTT. The genes are TRBV7-8 and TRBJ2-3; D unclear. Trimming left V 2 bases short and J 5 bases short, with 11 bases between. Looked up from germline, CDR1 is SGHVS and CDR2 is FQNEAQ. The CDR3 consists of 14 residues.

This clone was picked up a small number of times. The CDR3 spells CASSRAGPQDTQYF. The CDR3 DNA is TGCGCCAGCAGTAGAGCGGGTCCTCAAGATACGCAGTATTTT. The chain has TRBV5-1 and TRBJ2-3; D is possibly TRBD2 (6 bases). Germline V gives CDR1 SGHRS, CDR2 YFSETQ. The CDR3 runs to 14 residues. Trimming stripped 5 bases from V and 5 bases from J, with 15 bases between.

This clone was picked up a small number of times. This chain uses TRBV6-5 with TRBJ1-2; possibly TRBD1 for D (5 bases). V lost 10 bases and J lost 7, with 13 bases in between. Germline V gene sequence: CDR1 MNHEY, CDR2 SVGAGI. This CDR3 region has 11 residues. CDR3 region: CANTRAAGYTF. CDR3 coding DNA: TGTGCCAACACCAGGGCTGCTGGCTACACCTTC.

This clone has just a few counts. The rearrangement links TRBV10-3 to TRBJ1-2, with a tentative D call TRBD1 (5 bases). The V end lost 4 bases, the J end lost 7 bases, and 13 bases lay between the germline ends. The CDR3 runs to 13 residues. CDR1 and CDR2 from the germline V gene are ENHRY and SYGVKD. CDR3 coding DNA: TGTGCCATCAGTGCCCCCAGGGTGGTTGGCTACACCTTC. This sequence encodes CAISAPRVVGYTF.

There are a few counts of this clone. The chain joins TRBV29-1 to TRBJ2-5; maybe TRBD2 (5 bases). The CDR3 length is 13 residues. Trimming removed 3 bases at V and 5 bases at J, with 13 bases between. CDR1 is SQVTM and CDR2 is ANQGSEA in the germline V gene. The CDR3: CSVEIARRETQYF. In nucleotides, the CDR3 is TGCAGCGTTGAGATAGCGCGTCGGGAGACCCAGTACTTC. The variable domain in full, with the rest retrieved from reference TRBV29-1 and TRBJ2-5, is SAVISQKPSRDICQRGTSLTIQCQVDSQVTMMFWYRQQPGQSLTLIATANQGSEATYESGFVIDKFPISRPNLTFSTLTVSNMSPEDSSIYLCSVEIARRETQYFGPGTRLLVL.

This clone has more than one count but fewer than ten. V usage is TRBV9 and J usage is TRBJ1-1; D is unresolved. Trimming took 5 bases from V and 1 from J, leaving 12 bases between them. The CDR3 extends over 14 amino acids. Germline CDR1 is SGDLS and CDR2 is YYNGEE. CDR3 amino acids: CASSYGKENTEAFF. The CDR3 bases are TGTGCCAGCAGTTACGGGAAAGAGAACACTGAAGCTTTCTTT.

This clone has a handful of counts. CDR3 nucleotides: TGTGCCAGCAGCCTTTCCGGTCTAGGGCAGTTCTTC. Translated: CASSLSGLGQFF. The chain links TRBV28 to TRBJ2-1; D ambiguous. The CDR3 contains 12 residues. Trimming removed 6 bases at V and 12 bases at J, with 15 bases between. Germline loops: CDR1 MDHEN, CDR2 SYDVKM.

The gene calls are TRBV15 and TRBJ1-6; D gene ambiguous. This CDR3 region has 19 residues. V gave up 5 bases and J gave up 0 bases, with 20 bases separating them. Germline V lookup: CDR1 LNHNV, CDR2 YYDKDF (reference sequence). CDR3 protein: CATSSKGSRRSSYNSPLHF. The CDR3 coding sequence is TGTGCCACCAGCTCAAAAGGGAGCAGGAGGAGCTCCTATAATTCACCCCTCCACTTT. The whole variable domain, remainder taken from reference TRBV15 and TRBJ1-6, is DAMVIQNPRYQVTQFGKPVTLSCSQTLNHNVMYWYQQKSSQAPKLLFHYYDKDFNNEADTPDNFQSRRPNTSFCFLDIRSPGLGDTAMYLCATSSKGSRRSSYNSPLHFGNGTRLTVT.

DNA of the CDR3: TGTGCCAGCAGCAAAGGGGGCATGCAGGGGGATCAGCCCCAGCATTTT. Residues: CASSKGGMQGDQPQHF. The genes are TRBV21-1 and TRBJ1-5; the D call TRBD1 from the table was never checked on the DNA. TRBV21-1 is annotated as a pseudogene. The CDR3 loop spans 16 amino acids.

Notes on this clone: The same CDR3 also results from other DNA sequences found in this sample. V gene TRBV29-1 combines with J gene TRBJ1-1, with D perhaps matching TRBD1 (5 bases). The CDR3 is made up of 13 amino acids. CDR1 and CDR2 from the germline V gene are SQVTM and ANQGSEA. Trimming pared 6 bases from V and 0 bases from J, leaving 11 bases between. The CDR3 DNA is TGCAGCGTGGAGGGACGGCTGAACACTGAAGCTTTCTTT. Encoded protein: CSVEGRLNTEAFF.

V gene TRBV5-1 combines with J gene TRBJ1-5; 7 bases agree with TRBD1. CDR1 SGHRS and CDR2 YFSETQ come from the germline V gene. CDR3 length equals 16 residues. V gave up 2 bases and J gave up 2 bases; unmatched junction bases: 7. CDR3 DNA sequence: TGCGCCAGCAGCTTCGGGGGTACAGGGGGCAATCAGCCCCAGCATTTT. Encoded protein: CASSFGGTGGNQPQHF. Complete variable domain (other parts from reference TRBV5-1 and TRBJ1-5): KAGVTQTPRYLIKTRGQQVTLSCSPISGHRSVSWYQQTPGQGLQFLFEYFSETQRNKGNFPGRFSGRQFSNSRSEMNVSTLELGDSALYLCASSFGGTGGNQPQHFGDGTRLSIL.

V gene TRBV11-2 combines with J gene TRBJ2-2; 12 bases align to TRBD2. Germline CDR1 reads SGHAT; CDR2 reads FQNNGV. V trimming: 6 bases; J trimming: 3 bases; junction bases outside the gene matches: 5. The CDR3 extends over 16 amino acids. The CDR3 nucleotides are TGTGCCAGCAGGGCCCCTAGCGGGGGGGACACCGGGGAGCTGTTTTTT. Translation gives CASRAPSGGDTGELFF.

The rearrangement links TRBV11-2 to TRBJ1-6; D remains ambiguous. There are 14 residues in the CDR3. V was pared by 0 bases and J by 7 bases, with 7 bases between. Germline CDR1 reads SGHAT; CDR2 reads FQNNGV. The CDR3 sequence is CASSLERRNSPLHF. In DNA, the CDR3 is TGTGCCAGCAGCTTAGAAAGGCGGAATTCACCCCTCCACTTT. Filled out from reference TRBV11-2 and TRBJ1-6, the complete variable domain reads EAGVAQSPRYKIIEKRQSVAFWCNPISGHATLYWYQQILGQGPKLLIQFQNNGVVDDSQLPKDRFSAERLKGVDSTLKIQPAKLEDSAVYLCASSLERRNSPLHFGNGTRLTVT.

The gene calls are TRBV18 and TRBJ2-2; no definite D call. Deletions cut 6 bases from V and 3 bases from J, with 5 bases between. The CDR3 is 12 residues long. The germline V gene encodes CDR1 KGHSH and CDR2 LQKENI. This CDR3 is CASSSYTGELFF. The CDR3, as DNA: TGTGCCAGCTCTTCCTACACCGGGGAGCTGTTTTTT.